The clone carrying this T cell receptor (beta chain) counts as medium-sized (0.01 to 0.1%). Its cognate antigen is unknown. Data came from immunoSEQ multiplex PCR; TCRdb stores just in-frame clones and leaves some out. The profile covers about 2,500 clones, with 15% appearing a single time and around 20% taken by the ten largest. The sample originates from a study of sequential checkpoint blockade in melanoma. Study overall: Randomization was 1:1 between first-line nivolumab→ipilimumab and ipilimumab→nivolumab. After both sequences, patients received maintenance nivolumab. Study-wide results and caveats: Tumor T-cell fraction and clonality correlated with PD-L1 and CD8+ counts.

The treatment is: randomized to nivolumab then ipilimumab (arm A) or the reverse (arm B). No patient had prior DNA-damaging chemotherapy. CDR1 is SGHNT and CDR2 is YENEEA in the germline V gene. The CDR3 totals 15 residues. The trim removed 5 bases at V and 1 base at J, leaving 8 bases unmatched. This chain links TRBV11-3 with TRBJ2-7; 7 bases align to TRBD1. This sequence was found in a human donor with melanoma. The sample was tumor tissue (inferred from file names), taken from a patient given nivolumab and ipilimumab in sequence. CDR3 protein: CASSLQTGPSYEQYF. As DNA, the CDR3 is TGTGCCAGCAGCCTCCAGACAGGGCCTTCCTACGAGCAGTACTTC.